This T cell receptor (beta chain) was captured by sequencing in a study of blood T cell repertoires in COVID-19. Looking at the study overall: Material from acute and convalescent COVID-19 was sourced from the United States, Italy and Spain.

J was trimmed by 6 bases and V by 2 bases; bases with no gene match: 3. Germline-derived CDR1 and CDR2 are SGHVS and FNYEAQ. This CDR3 spans 15 amino acids. The assay was immunoSEQ multiplex PCR, and TCRdb's table has in-frame clones only and misses some. This sample has some 19,000 clones, with about 91% found just once. This chain joins TRBV7-6 and TRBJ1-5; 11 nucleotides align to TRBD1. The source is a man aged 60 to 75 with active COVID-19. The specimen sequenced was peripheral blood. CDR3 nucleotide sequence: TGTGCCAGCAGCTTAAGGGACAGGGGGGTTCAGCCCCAGCATTTT. The encoded protein is CASSLRDRGVQPQHF.